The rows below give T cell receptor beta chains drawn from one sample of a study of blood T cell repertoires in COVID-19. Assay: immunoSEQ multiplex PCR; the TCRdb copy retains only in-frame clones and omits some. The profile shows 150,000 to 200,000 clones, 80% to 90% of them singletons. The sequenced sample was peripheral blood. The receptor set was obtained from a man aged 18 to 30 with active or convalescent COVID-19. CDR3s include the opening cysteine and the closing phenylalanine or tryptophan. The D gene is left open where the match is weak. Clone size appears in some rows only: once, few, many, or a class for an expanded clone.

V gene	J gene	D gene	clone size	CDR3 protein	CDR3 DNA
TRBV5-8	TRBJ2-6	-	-	CASSFSGANVLTF	TGTGCCAGCAGCTTTTCGGGGGCCAACGTCCTGACTTTC
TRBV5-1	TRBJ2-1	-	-	CASSLAGDRLNEQFF	TGCGCCAGCAGCTTGGCGGGGGATCGGCTAAATGAGCAGTTCTTC
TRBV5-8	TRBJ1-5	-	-	CASSLQGNQPQHF	TGTGCCAGCAGCTTACAGGGCAATCAGCCCCAGCATTTT
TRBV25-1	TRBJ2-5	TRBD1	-	CASSASDRGSQETQYF	TGTGCCAGCAGTGCCTCCGACAGGGGGTCCCAAGAGACCCAGTACTTC
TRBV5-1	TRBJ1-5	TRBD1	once	CASSPGQGSMSNQPQHF	TGCGCCAGCAGCCCGGGACAGGGGTCAATGAGCAATCAGCCCCAGCATTTT
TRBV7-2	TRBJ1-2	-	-	CASSFLAGSYGYTF	TGTGCCAGCAGCTTTCTAGCGGGCAGCTATGGCTACACCTTC
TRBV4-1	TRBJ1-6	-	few	CASSPDNSPLHF	TGCGCCAGCAGTCCAGATAATTCACCCCTCCACTTT
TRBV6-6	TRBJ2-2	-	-	CASSRTGNTGELFF	TGTGCCAGCAGTCGAACAGGGAACACCGGGGAGCTGTTTTTT
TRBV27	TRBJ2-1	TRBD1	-	CASSHPRDLRGHNEQFF	TGTGCCAGCAGCCACCCCCGGGACCTCAGGGGGCACAATGAGCAGTTCTTC
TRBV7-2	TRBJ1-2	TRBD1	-	CASSIGTTGGSGGYTF	TGTGCCAGCAGCATAGGAACAACAGGGGGTTCGGGTGGCTACACCTTC
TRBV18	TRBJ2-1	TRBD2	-	CASSPNAPGLVSNEQFF	TGTGCCAGCTCACCTAACGCACCGGGACTAGTGTCCAATGAGCAGTTCTTC
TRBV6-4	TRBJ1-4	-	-	CASSEQPANREKLFF	TGTGCCAGCAGTGAACAGCCGGCTAATCGTGAAAAACTGTTTTTT
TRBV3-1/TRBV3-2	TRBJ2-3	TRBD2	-	CASSQVLAELGTDTQYF	TGTGCCAGCAGCCAAGTGCTAGCGGAGTTAGGCACAGATACGCAGTATTTT
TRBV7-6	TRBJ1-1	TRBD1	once	CASSFRDRGLNTEAFF	TGTGCCAGCAGCTTCAGGGACAGGGGGCTTAACACTGAAGCTTTCTTT
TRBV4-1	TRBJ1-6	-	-	CASSQDVYEIRGSPLHF	TGCGCCAGCAGCCAAGATGTGTATGAGATAAGGGGTTCACCCCTCCACTTT
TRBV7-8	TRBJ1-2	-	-	CASSQYDSYGYTF	TGTGCCAGCAGCCAATACGACAGCTATGGCTACACCTTC